These 18 T cell receptor beta chains came from one sample sequenced in a study of shared clonotypes between healthy human individuals. The repertoire was sequenced with immunoSEQ multiplex PCR; TCRdb's copy has only in-frame clones and lacks some. In the table there are over 2 million clones, around 93% of which are singletons. Sequencing was done on a sample of naive CD4+ T cells from PBMCs. The subset denotes: CD45RA+ positively selected. Every receptor here comes from a man between 18 and 35 years old in good health. Some clones in this sample may be carry-over from other donors' samples.

This sequence joins TRBV7-3 and TRBJ2-1; TRBD2 matches 14 bases. Germline CDR1 and CDR2: SGHTA and FQGTGA. V shed 3 bases and J 15 bases; nucleotides not matched to a gene: 4. This CDR3 comprises 13 residues. The CDR3, as DNA: TGTGCCAGCAGCTTCGGGACTAGCGGGAGCCTGTTCTTC. This sequence encodes CASSFGTSGSLFF.

The V and J genes are TRBV28 and TRBJ1-2, with 9 bases that match TRBD1. CDR1 is MDHEN, CDR2 SYDVKM, per germline. This CDR3 comprises 14 residues. V gave up 3 bases and J gave up 7 bases; unmatched junction bases: 6. CDR3 DNA sequence: TGTGCCAGCAGTTTGACGACAGGGGGACGTGGCTACACCTTC. Translated: CASSLTTGGRGYTF.

This clone came up once. The V gene is TRBV6-1, the J gene TRBJ2-5, with 9 bases matching TRBD1. The J call may be incorrect, as the DNA end agrees better with TRBJ2-7. Germline V CDR1 and CDR2: MNHNS, SASEGT. This CDR3 spans 15 amino acids. The CDR3: CASSVWTGVLGEQYF. The CDR3 coding sequence is TGTGCCAGCAGTGTTTGGACAGGGGTCCTCGGCGAGCAGTACTTC.

This chain joins TRBV5-4 and TRBJ2-1; D may be TRBD1 (5 bases). Germline CDR1 SGHNT, CDR2 YYREEE (reference sequence). The CDR3 runs to 16 residues. V lost 1 base, J lost 2 bases, and 13 bases lay in between. This CDR3 reads CASSLFRAVTYNEQFF. The CDR3 DNA reads as TGTGCCAGCAGCTTGTTCAGGGCAGTTACCTACAATGAGCAGTTCTTC.

The chain carries TRBV6-6 and TRBJ2-7, with 14 bases lining up with TRBD2. Germline CDR1 is MNHNY and CDR2 is SVGAGI (reference sequence). The CDR3 runs 16 residues. Trimming removed 6 bases from V and 3 bases from J; junction bases left unmatched: 7. CDR3 protein: CASSSSGTSGSYEQYF. The CDR3 DNA is TGTGCCAGCAGCTCCTCCGGGACTAGCGGGAGCTACGAGCAGTACTTC.

The chain carries TRBV28 and TRBJ1-2; 11 bases align to TRBD1. CDR3 size: 15 residues. The V gene end was trimmed by 5 bases and the J gene end by 8 bases; junction bases not matched to a gene: 10. The germline CDR1 and CDR2 sequences are MDHEN and SYDVKM. The CDR3 DNA sequence: TGTGCCAGCAGTCGTGGGACAGGGGGGCCTGGGGGCTACACCTTC. It encodes CASSRGTGGPGGYTF.

The chain joins TRBV27 to TRBJ2-6; D not resolved. Germline lookup yields CDR1 MNHEY and CDR2 SMNVEV (reference sequence). V was clipped by 8 bases and J by 5 bases, with 10 bases between them. The CDR3 is 13 residues long. The CDR3 loop reads CASSLRRANVLTF. CDR3 DNA sequence: TGTGCCAGCTCCTTGAGGAGGGCCAACGTCCTGACTTTC.

This chain links TRBV18 with TRBJ2-2, with D perhaps matching TRBD1 or TRBD2 (6 bases each). The CDR3 consists of 16 residues. Trimming took 0 bases from V and 4 from J, leaving 12 bases between them. Germline assignment: CDR1 KGHSH and CDR2 LQKENI. The CDR3, as DNA: TGTGCCAGCTCACCACCGGGGGGCTCGGGCACCGGGGAGCTGTTTTTT. It specifies CASSPPGGSGTGELFF.

The chain links TRBV15 to TRBJ1-2; the D is unclear. CDR1 is LNHNV and CDR2 is YYDKDF in the germline V gene (reference sequence). This CDR3 comprises 16 residues. V was cut by 1 base and J by 5 bases, with 17 bases left in between. CDR3 bases: TGTGCCACCAGCAGAGGGGGTACAGACTCTTTATATGGCTACACCTTC. Its protein product is CATSRGGTDSLYGYTF.

This clone has just a few counts. This chain joins TRBV2 and TRBJ1-2, with 7 bases fitting TRBD1. The CDR3 spans 15 residues. Germline loops: CDR1 SNHLY, CDR2 FYNNEI. V lost 8 bases and J lost 4; bases outside the gene matches: 13. In nucleotides, the CDR3 is TGTGCCAGCGCCGCGCGGGGACAGAACCCCTATGGCTACACCTTC. It encodes CASAARGQNPYGYTF.

The V and J genes are TRBV12-5 and TRBJ1-1; possibly TRBD1 for D (6 bases). The CDR3 extends over 14 amino acids. Per germline, CDR1 LGHNT and CDR2 FRNRAP. With 6 bases removed from V and 5 bases from J, the gap between germline ends came to 16 bases. Here the CDR3 reads CASGAWGGRTEAFF. DNA of the CDR3: TGTGCTAGTGGCGCCTGGGGGGGCCGGACTGAAGCTTTCTTT.

As concerns this clone: Different DNA sequences within this sample yield the same CDR3. The chain recombines TRBV28 with TRBJ1-5; a weak D match, TRBD1 (5 bases). V lost 5 bases, J lost 0 bases, and 11 bases lay in between. This CDR3 comprises 15 residues. Per the germline V gene, CDR1 is MDHEN and CDR2 is SYDVKM. DNA of the CDR3: TGTGCCAGCAGTCCGACCGGGACTAGCAATCAGCCCCAGCATTTT. This codes for CASSPTGTSNQPQHF.

The CDR3 bases are TGTGCCAGCAGCTTGTGGGACCCCAATTCACCCCTCCACTTT. This sequence encodes CASSLWDPNSPLHF. V gene TRBV5-6 combines with J gene TRBJ1-6; D possibly corresponds to TRBD1 (5 bases). Germline values: CDR1 SGHDT, CDR2 YYEEEE. Deletions cut 1 base from V and 7 bases from J, with 9 bases between. The CDR3 has 14 residues.

The chain joins TRBV5-1 to TRBJ2-3; the D gene is possibly TRBD2 (6 bases). The CDR3 is 17 amino acids. The germline V gene encodes CDR1 SGHRS and CDR2 YFSETQ. The V end was cut by 0 bases, the J end by 1 base, with 15 bases between. CDR3 in DNA: TGCGCCAGCAGCTTGGCGTTGGGCGGGACGGGCACAGATACGCAGTATTTT. It encodes CASSLALGGTGTDTQYF.

Details on this clone: The same CDR3 also results from other DNA sequences found in this sample. The V call is TRBV28, the J call TRBJ1-2; D remains unclear. V was cut by 6 bases and J by 2 bases, with 4 bases left in between. The CDR3 length is 11 residues. The germline CDR1 and CDR2 sequences are MDHEN and SYDVKM. The CDR3 here is CASSVNYGYTF. CDR3 sequence (DNA): TGTGCCAGCAGCGTAAACTATGGCTACACCTTC.

This chain links TRBV6-1 with TRBJ2-3, with D unresolved. CDR3 length equals 14 residues. Trimming stripped 4 bases from V and 5 bases from J, with 13 bases between. Germline V gene data show CDR1 as MNHNS and CDR2 as SASEGT. CDR3 DNA sequence: TGTGCCAGCAGTGGCGGTCAGACGGGAGATACGCAGTATTTT. It is translated as CASSGGQTGDTQYF.

The chain uses TRBV10-1 and TRBJ2-7; TRBD1 aligns across 12 bases. V gave up 5 bases and J gave up 3 bases; unmatched junction bases: 8. CDR1 and CDR2 from the germline V gene are WNHNN and SYGVQD (reference sequence). The CDR3 loop spans 16 amino acids. The CDR3 region has the DNA TGCGCCAGCAGTTATTCCCGGGACAGGGGGCTCTACGAGCAGTACTTC. This sequence encodes CASSYSRDRGLYEQYF.

The chain has TRBV7-9 and TRBJ1-1; TRBD1 is a possible D gene (5 bases). CDR1 SEHNR and CDR2 FQNEAQ come from the germline V gene (reference sequence). The CDR3 totals 9 residues. In nucleotides, the CDR3 is TGTGTGAGCGGGGGGGAAGCTTTCTTT. Protein product: CVSGGEAFF. The full variable domain, with the rest looked up from reference TRBV7-9 and TRBJ1-1, is DTGVSQNPRHKITKRGQNVTFRCDPISEHNRLYWYRQTLGQGPEFLTYFQNEAQLEKSRLLSDRFSAERPKGSFSTLEIQRTEQGDSAMYLCVSGGEAFFGQGTRLTVV.